A single sample gave rise to the 19 T cell receptor beta chains below, sequenced in a study of shared clonotypes between healthy human individuals. The table came from immunoSEQ multiplex PCR; TCRdb's copy has only in-frame clones and leaves some out. Found here are 850,000 to 1,200,000 clones, 65% to 75% of them singletons; the top ten hold approximately 1.5%. Sequences were obtained from memory CD4+ T cells sorted from blood. Noted subset: CD45RA-negative fraction. These receptor sequences come from a young man in good health.

This clone was detected only a few times. The chain carries TRBV6-5 and TRBJ2-2; perhaps TRBD1 as D (5 bases). Germline V gene lookup returns CDR1 MNHEY and CDR2 SVGAGI. The CDR3 sequence is 13 residues long. The V end was cut by 5 bases, the J end by 4 bases, with 8 bases between. CDR3 residues: CASSRTGTGELFF. As DNA, the CDR3 is TGTGCCAGCAGTCGAACAGGCACCGGGGAGCTGTTTTTT.

This rearrangement joins TRBV7-2 to TRBJ2-1; either TRBD1 or TRBD2 may fit D (5 bases each). V shed 4 bases and J shed 0 bases, with 13 bases lying between them. This CDR3 has 16 residues. From germline, CDR1 is SGHTA and CDR2 FQGNSA. This CDR3 reads CASSSIGASSYNEQFF. The CDR3 DNA follows: TGTGCCAGCAGCTCCATCGGGGCAAGCTCCTACAATGAGCAGTTCTTC.

The V call is TRBV7-3, the J call TRBJ1-1; TRBD1 matches 7 bases. The trim removed 5 bases at V and 2 bases at J, leaving 5 bases unmatched. The CDR3 length is 14 residues. Germline V gene data show CDR1 as SGHTA and CDR2 as FQGTGA. The CDR3 loop reads CASSTGTENTEAFF. The CDR3 nucleotides read TGTGCCAGCAGCACCGGGACAGAAAACACTGAAGCTTTCTTT.

This clone was picked up a small number of times. The chain uses TRBV10-3 and TRBJ2-3; 10 positions match TRBD2. The ends lost 11 bases at V and 1 base at J; junction bases unmatched: 9. The CDR3 extends over 15 amino acids. Per germline, CDR1 ENHRY and CDR2 SYGVKD. CDR3 protein: CAVLTGLAGTDTQYF. The CDR3 DNA follows: TGTGCCGTCCTCACCGGACTAGCGGGCACAGATACGCAGTATTTT.

This chain joins TRBV19 and TRBJ2-1, with TRBD2 as a possible D gene (6 bases). The CDR3 length is 15 residues. Germline CDR1 LNHDA, CDR2 SQIVND (reference sequence). V shed 0 bases and J shed 8 bases, with 14 bases lying between them. CDR3 residues: CASSIEGGRLDEQFF. The DNA for the CDR3 is TGTGCCAGTAGTATAGAGGGAGGCAGGTTGGATGAGCAGTTCTTC.

The chain links TRBV4-3 to TRBJ2-1; D not certain. The CDR3 is made up of 14 amino acids. Per germline, CDR1 LGHNA and CDR2 YSLEER. With 0 bases removed from V and 4 bases from J, the gap between germline ends came to 7 bases. The CDR3 is CASSQDRLYNEQFF. CDR3 bases: TGCGCCAGCAGCCAAGATCGTCTGTACAATGAGCAGTTCTTC.

There are a few counts of this clone. This sequence joins TRBV5-1 and TRBJ2-2; a possible D gene is TRBD2 (6 bases). The CDR3 is made up of 20 amino acids. The germline CDR1 and CDR2 sequences are SGHRS and YFSETQ. V lost 4 bases and J 0 bases, leaving 25 bases between the germline ends. CDR3: CASSPGRGNPFGTNTGELFF. The CDR3 nucleotides are TGCGCCAGCAGCCCCGGGCGGGGAAACCCCTTCGGGACGAACACCGGGGAGCTGTTTTTT.

The chain couples TRBV9 to TRBJ2-5; D may be TRBD1 or TRBD2 (5 bases each). CDR1 SGDLS and CDR2 YYNGEE come from the germline V gene. The V end was cut by 4 bases, the J end by 6 bases, with 19 bases between. This CDR3 spans 15 amino acids. The DNA for the CDR3 is TGTGCCAGCAGCCGTGACCTGGGGACGTCTAAGACCCAGTACTTC. Translating gives CASSRDLGTSKTQYF.

The chain links TRBV20-1 to TRBJ2-4; D gene uncertain. Germline V CDR1 and CDR2: DFQATT, SNEGSKA (reference sequence). Trimming removed 3 bases from V and 5 bases from J, with 5 bases in between. This CDR3 region has 11 residues. The DNA for the CDR3 is TGCAGTGCTAGCCTTCAAAACATTCAGTACTTC. This translates into CSASLQNIQYF.

The chain links TRBV6-6 to TRBJ2-7; TRBD2 is a possible D gene (5 bases). The germline V and J ends were trimmed by 5 bases and 6 bases, with 14 bases remaining between them. The CDR3 length is 13 residues. CDR1 is MNHNY and CDR2 is SVGAGI in the germline V gene (reference sequence). CDR3 residues: CASSLPGGSEQYF. CDR3 DNA: TGTGCCAGCAGTCTCCCAGGAGGATCCGAGCAGTACTTC.

About this clone itself: A much larger clone differs from this one at a single base, so this may be a read error. The sample has other DNA sequences that encode this CDR3 too. The chain joins TRBV6-5 to TRBJ1-1, with unresolved D. The germline V gene has CDR1 MNHEY and CDR2 SVGAGI. This CDR3 has 11 residues. With 4 bases removed from V and 1 base from J, the gap between germline ends came to 1 base. CDR3 nucleotide sequence: TGTGCCAGCAGTTCGAACACTGAAGCTTTCTTT. Translated: CASSSNTEAFF.

As to this clone: Given a much more abundant clone one base away, this may be a read error. The chain combines TRBV28 with TRBJ1-6, with a tentative D call TRBD1 (6 bases). The length of the CDR3 is 15 residues. V was clipped by 5 bases and J by 0 bases, with 8 bases between them. The germline CDR1 and CDR2 sequences are MDHEN and SYDVKM. The CDR3 sequence is CASSGQSSYNSPLHF. CDR3 sequence (DNA): TGTGCCAGCAGTGGACAGAGCTCCTATAATTCACCCCTCCACTTT.

This clone appeared once. This chain connects TRBV7-9 to TRBJ1-1; D uncertain. Looked up from germline, CDR1 is SEHNR and CDR2 is FQNEAQ (reference sequence). V gave up 5 bases and J gave up 8 bases, with 15 bases separating them. The CDR3 has 13 residues. CDR3 sequence (DNA): TGTGCCAGCAGCCCGAGAGGCAATGGGGAAGCTTTCTTT. This encodes CASSPRGNGEAFF.

The rearrangement joins TRBV9 to TRBJ1-2, with D uncertain. The germline V gene has CDR1 SGDLS and CDR2 YYNGEE. The CDR3 length is 16 residues. V lost 4 bases, J lost 1 base, and 17 bases lay in between. This CDR3 is CASSKNPGSDNYGYTF. The CDR3 bases are TGTGCCAGCAGCAAAAACCCAGGCTCGGATAACTATGGCTACACCTTC.

This clone has only a few counts. The V call is TRBV27, the J call TRBJ2-5, with unresolved D. Trimming shortened V by 6 bases and J by 0 bases, and 8 bases separated the two germline ends. The CDR3 covers 13 residues. CDR1 MNHEY and CDR2 SMNVEV come from the germline V gene (reference sequence). DNA for the CDR3: TGTGCCAGCAGCCGAAGAAACCAAGAGACCCAGTACTTC. This encodes CASSRRNQETQYF.

J is TRBJ1-6 and V is TRBV11-2, with D unclear. CDR1 and CDR2 from the germline V gene are SGHAT and FQNNGV. The CDR3 contains 15 residues. Trimming stripped 0 bases from V and 0 bases from J, with 3 bases between. CDR3 DNA sequence: TGTGCCAGCAGCTTAGACGGCTCCTATAATTCACCCCTCCACTTT. Translation gives CASSLDGSYNSPLHF.

A few counts support this clone. This chain uses TRBV19 with TRBJ1-2; perhaps TRBD1 as D (5 bases). The germline V gene has CDR1 LNHDA and CDR2 SQIVND (reference sequence). V shed 8 bases and J shed 4 bases, with 11 bases lying between them. The CDR3 has 12 amino acids. CDR3 amino acids: CASSDTFYGYTF. For the CDR3, the DNA is TGTGCCAGTTCGGACACTTTCTATGGCTACACCTTC.

This clone was seen once. The rearrangement links TRBV2 to TRBJ1-2, with D unresolved. This CDR3 has 13 amino acids. CDR1 is SNHLY, CDR2 FYNNEI, per germline. V shed 3 bases and J shed 7 bases, with 12 bases lying between them. The CDR3 loop reads CASSEDVLGGYTF. The CDR3 DNA is TGTGCCAGCAGTGAGGATGTCCTGGGTGGCTACACCTTC. The full variable domain, completed using reference TRBV2 and TRBJ1-2, is EPEVTQTPSHQVTQMGQEVILRCVPISNHLYFYWYRQILGQKVEFLVSFYNNEISEKSEIFDDQFSVERPDGSNFTLKIRSTKLEDSAMYFCASSEDVLGGYTFGSGTRLTVV.

The chain joins TRBV5-1 to TRBJ2-2; D tentatively reads TRBD1 or TRBD2 (5 bases each). The CDR3 totals 14 residues. V was trimmed by 5 bases and J by 0 bases, leaving 8 bases between them. Germline CDR1 reads SGHRS; CDR2 reads YFSETQ. Here the CDR3 DNA reads TGCGCCAGCAGGGGGGAAGCGAACACCGGGGAGCTGTTTTTT. This encodes CASRGEANTGELFF.